This TCR beta chain comes out of a study of T cell responses to AZD1222 COVID-19 vaccine. Trimming removed 1 base from V and 0 bases from J, with 9 bases in between. Germline CDR1 reads KGHDR; CDR2 reads SFDVKD. The CDR3 has 16 residues. Assay: immunoSEQ multiplex PCR; the TCRdb copy retains only in-frame clones and omits some. The sample lists some 98,000 clones, around 84% seen once, with approximately 15% in the top ten. V usage is TRBV24-1 and J usage is TRBJ2-1; D remains ambiguous. This TCR came from an adult who received the AZD1222 COVID-19 vaccine. Sample: peripheral blood, taken 28 days after the second AZD1222 dose. The CDR3 DNA reads as TGTGCCACCAGTGATTTCCCCAGCAGCTCCTACAATGAGCAGTTCTTC. Amino acids: CATSDFPSSSYNEQFF.